These 27 T cell receptor beta chains were all obtained from the same sample, sequenced in a study of blood T cells in healthy people across ages. A second PCR of 7 to 11 cycles used a sample-barcoded 5' primer and a J-beta primer mix. TCRdb called the 5' RACE reads again in MiXCR, with one record for every CDR3 protein. The data hold about 800,000 distinct CDR3 sequences, with about three fifths observed a single time. Material: blood. The receptors come from a man in his thirties or forties in good health.

The chain employs TRBV12-3 or TRBV12-4 and TRBJ1-1; D perhaps matches TRBD1 (5 bases). The CDR3 spans 12 residues. The V and J ends lost 6 bases and 6 bases respectively, with 11 bases between them. This CDR3 reads CASRPGVSEAFF. CDR3 bases: TGTGCCAGCAGACCGGGGGTTTCTGAAGCTTTCTTT.

The DNA for the CDR3 is TGCAGTGCCCCTGACAGACTAGCGGGGGGTCGAGAGACCCAGTACTTC. This translates into CSAPDRLAGGRETQYF. This chain uses TRBV20-1 with TRBJ2-5; 13 bases are shared with TRBD2. Germline values: CDR1 DFQATT, CDR2 SNEGSKA (reference sequence). With V trimmed by 6 bases and J by 4 bases, 11 bases remained unmatched. The CDR3 has 16 amino acids.

The sample holds a few counts of this clonotype. This chain connects TRBV28 to TRBJ1-2, with 11 positions matching TRBD1. This CDR3 is built from 18 residues. V lost 7 bases to trimming and J lost 4 bases; unmatched junction nucleotides: 17. CDR1 and CDR2 from the germline V gene are MDHEN and SYDVKM. The CDR3 DNA reads TGTGCCAGCAACACCCTCAAATCATGGGACAGGGGGGGCTATGGCTACACCTTC. Its translation: CASNTLKSWDRGGYGYTF.

V is TRBV12-3 or TRBV12-4 and J is TRBJ2-3; 9 bases are a match to TRBD1. The CDR3 has 17 residues. Unmatched junction bases numbered 15, after V lost 6 bases and J lost 5 bases. Written as DNA, the CDR3 is TGTGCCAGCAGCCTATTCACAGGGGGCGATCTAATAGATACGCAGTATTTT. It specifies CASSLFTGGDLIDTQYF.

V gene TRBV6-2 or TRBV6-3 combines with J gene TRBJ2-3; D remains unclear. The CDR3 runs 15 residues. The germline CDR1 and CDR2 sequences are MNHEY and SVGEGT. Trimming took 2 bases from V and 2 from J, leaving 11 bases between them. CDR3 in amino acids: CASSYGTLPTDTQYF. The CDR3 coding sequence is TGTGCCAGCAGTTACGGTACGCTCCCCACAGATACGCAGTATTTT.

The chain uses TRBV20-1 and TRBJ2-7; TRBD2 aligns across 10 bases. CDR1 is DFQATT and CDR2 is SNEGSKA in the germline V gene (reference sequence). CDR3 length: 15 residues. Trimming cost V 4 bases and J 2 bases; bases outside gene matches: 8. CDR3 sequence: CSANKDTSGTYEQYF. CDR3 DNA: TGCAGTGCTAACAAAGACACTAGCGGGACCTACGAGCAGTACTTC.

This sequence joins TRBV7-2 and TRBJ2-1; a possible D gene is TRBD2 (5 bases). The CDR3 totals 11 residues. Germline lookup yields CDR1 SGHTA and CDR2 FQGNSA. Trimming took 4 bases from V and 10 from J, leaving 8 bases between them. The DNA of the CDR3 is TGTGCCAGCAGCTCCCGGGAAGAGCAGTTCTTC. Protein product: CASSSREEQFF.

In its sample, this clonotype was seen a few times. The rearrangement joins TRBV12-3 or TRBV12-4 to TRBJ2-1; D perhaps matches TRBD2 (5 bases). V was shortened by 5 bases and J by 7 bases, with 21 bases between the two germline ends. The CDR3 length is 16 residues. CDR3 DNA sequence: TGTGCCAGCAGTAACCGGGATCCCAGCGTTAGGAATGAGCAGTTCTTC. It translates to CASSNRDPSVRNEQFF.

The chain combines TRBV7-3 with TRBJ2-1, with TRBD2 identical over 13 bases. Germline CDR1 is SGHTA and CDR2 is FQGTGA. V lost 5 bases to trimming and J lost 6 bases; unmatched junction nucleotides: 7. This CDR3 has 16 amino acids. The CDR3 DNA reads TGTGCCAGCAGCCCACTACTAGCGGGAGGGTTCAATGAGCAGTTCTTC. Translated, it gives CASSPLLAGGFNEQFF.

With respect to this clonotype: Sequence at one end of the junction differs from germline and may be a read error. The gene calls are TRBV3-1 and TRBJ2-1; D is tentatively TRBD1 or TRBD2 (5 bases each). CDR3 length: 18 residues. Germline V gives CDR1 LGHDT, CDR2 YNNKEL (reference sequence). The CDR3 DNA reads TGTGCCGCCGCCCCCGATCGAGGTGAGGGGTCCATTTACACTGAGCAGTTCTTC. This encodes CAAAPDRGEGSIYTEQFF.

The chain links TRBV25-1 to TRBJ2-3; TRBD2 matches 7 bases. V lost 5 bases to trimming and J lost 6 bases; unmatched junction nucleotides: 11. The CDR3 totals 15 residues. CDR1 is MGHDK, CDR2 SYGVNS, per germline. CDR3 amino acids: CASSLRTRTPDTQYF. The CDR3 nucleotides read TGTGCCAGCAGTCTACGGACTAGGACCCCCGATACGCAGTATTTT. The whole variable domain, filled in from reference TRBV25-1 and TRBJ2-3, reads EADIYQTPRYLVIGTGKKITLECSQTMGHDKMYWYQQDPGMELHLIHYSYGVNSTEKGDLSSESTVSRIRTEHFPLTLESARPSHTSQYLCASSLRTRTPDTQYFGPGTRLTVL.

V is TRBV20-1 and J is TRBJ1-1; possible D gene TRBD1, 5 bases. This CDR3 is 15 amino acids long. Germline CDR1 DFQATT, CDR2 SNEGSKA (reference sequence). Trimming pared 1 base from V and 0 bases from J, leaving 12 bases between. CDR3 sequence: CSARASGTVNTEAFF. The CDR3, as DNA: TGCAGTGCTAGAGCCTCTGGGACGGTGAACACTGAAGCTTTCTTT.

This clonotype has only a few counts. The chain joins TRBV7-2 to TRBJ2-7, with D hard to call. V was cut by 3 bases and J by 4 bases, with 10 bases left in between. Germline CDR1 SGHTA, CDR2 FQGNSA. The CDR3 sequence is 13 residues long. CDR3 region: CASSFVPAYEQYF. For the CDR3, the DNA is TGTGCCAGCAGCTTCGTTCCAGCGTACGAGCAGTACTTC. Full variable domain (outside the CDR3, taken from reference TRBV7-2 and TRBJ2-7): GAGVSQSPSNKVTEKGKDVELRCDPISGHTALYWYRQSLGQGLEFLIYFQGNSAPDKSGLPSDRFSAERTGGSVSTLTIQRTQQEDSAVYLCASSFVPAYEQYFGPGTRLTVT.

The chain carries TRBV5-1 and TRBJ2-2, with 7 positions matching TRBD1. Germline-derived CDR1 and CDR2 are SGHRS and YFSETQ. CDR3 length equals 16 residues. With 5 bases clipped from V and 0 bases from J, the junction kept 7 bases outside the gene matches. In DNA, the CDR3 is TGCGCCAGCAGTCTCTCGGGACAGCCGAACACCGGGGAGCTGTTTTTT. Its translation is CASSLSGQPNTGELFF. Full variable domain (outside the CDR3, taken from reference TRBV5-1 and TRBJ2-2): KAGVTQTPRYLIKTRGQQVTLSCSPISGHRSVSWYQQTPGQGLQFLFEYFSETQRNKGNFPGRFSGRQFSNSRSEMNVSTLELGDSALYLCASSLSGQPNTGELFFGEGSRLTVL.

The V and J genes are TRBV12-3 or TRBV12-4 and TRBJ1-4; D gene ambiguous. There are 14 residues in the CDR3. V was pared by 3 bases and J by 5 bases, with 10 bases between. Here the CDR3 reads CASSFQQLNEKLFF. CDR3 coding DNA: TGTGCCAGCAGTTTCCAGCAGCTGAATGAAAAACTGTTTTTT.

This clonotype showed up just a few times. This rearrangement joins TRBV29-1 to TRBJ2-5; TRBD1 matches at 7 bases. V was clipped by 5 bases and J by 1 base; unmatched bases: 4. The CDR3 length is 13 residues. Germline CDR1 SQVTM, CDR2 ANQGSEA. CDR3 sequence (DNA): TGCAGCGTTACCCGGGACAGCCAAGAGACCCAGTACTTC. Amino acid sequence: CSVTRDSQETQYF.

The genes are TRBV12-3 or TRBV12-4 and TRBJ2-4, with TRBD2 as a possible D gene (7 bases). The CDR3 contains 16 residues. Trimming removed 3 bases from V and 5 bases from J, with 17 bases in between. The CDR3 here is CASSLGGGGPQNIQYF. In nucleotides, the CDR3 is TGTGCCAGCAGTTTGGGGGGAGGGGGACCTCAAAACATTCAGTACTTC.

The chain links TRBV29-1 to TRBJ2-3, with 8 bases fitting TRBD2. The V gene end was trimmed by 7 bases and the J gene end by 14 bases; junction bases not matched to a gene: 8. The CDR3 extends over 10 amino acids. Germline V gives CDR1 SQVTM, CDR2 ANQGSEA. In nucleotides, the CDR3 is TGCAGCGGTACCGGGACTAGTGTGTATTTT. As protein: CSGTGTSVYF.

The chain employs TRBV5-1 and TRBJ2-3; 10 bases fit TRBD2. V shed 4 bases, J shed 6 bases, and the junction held 17 bases outside the gene matches. CDR1 is SGHRS, CDR2 YFSETQ, per germline. The CDR3 spans 18 residues. CDR3 in DNA: TGCGCCAGCAGCCGGTACGGGACTAGCGACTCCTTGCCCGATACGCAGTATTTT. Protein: CASSRYGTSDSLPDTQYF.

This rearrangement joins TRBV6-5 to TRBJ1-1, with D perhaps TRBD1 (5 bases). V was cut by 6 bases and J by 4 bases, with 15 bases left in between. CDR3 length equals 14 residues. Germline-derived CDR1 and CDR2 are MNHEY and SVGAGI. CDR3 sequence reads: CASRGLGRGTEAFF. In DNA form, the CDR3 reads TGTGCCAGCAGGGGGCTGGGGCGAGGCACTGAAGCTTTCTTT.

V usage is TRBV7-2 and J usage is TRBJ2-1; 7 nucleotides align to TRBD2. CDR3 length equals 16 residues. After removal of 0 bases from V and 5 bases from J, the junction contained 7 bases not matched to a gene. From germline, CDR1 is SGHTA and CDR2 FQGNSA. CDR3 bases: TGTGCCAGCAGCTTAGCCCCTAGCGGAGGGAACAATGAGCAGTTCTTC. It translates to CASSLAPSGGNNEQFF.

This clonotype was seen a single time. The chain links TRBV24-1 to TRBJ1-2; the D gene is possibly TRBD1 (5 bases). The germline gives CDR1 KGHDR, CDR2 SFDVKD. The CDR3 is made up of 12 amino acids. Trimming shortened V by 5 bases and J by 4 bases, and 7 bases separated the two germline ends. This CDR3 is CATSGGTYGYTF. CDR3 nucleotides: TGTGCCACCAGTGGAGGGACCTATGGCTACACCTTC.

This clonotype appeared a few times. This sequence joins TRBV6-5 and TRBJ2-4; D may be TRBD1 (6 bases). V lost 10 bases, J lost 7 bases, and 23 bases lay in between. This CDR3 spans 15 amino acids. Per germline, CDR1 MNHEY and CDR2 SVGAGI. CDR3 in DNA: TGTGCCACCGCGCCTTTTGGGACACCGGGGAACATTCAGTACTTC. Translated: CATAPFGTPGNIQYF.

A few counts support this clonotype. The chain recombines TRBV5-1 with TRBJ2-6; the D gene is possibly TRBD2 (5 bases). Germline CDR1 and CDR2: SGHRS and YFSETQ. The CDR3 covers 16 residues. Trimming removed 1 base from V and 0 bases from J, with 8 bases in between. The CDR3 region has the DNA TGCGCCAGCAGCTTGATTGGAGGCTCTGGGGCCAACGTCCTGACTTTC. It codes for CASSLIGGSGANVLTF.

This clonotype showed up just once. The rearrangement uses TRBV9 and TRBJ2-7; D gene uncertain. This CDR3 comprises 16 residues. Trimming stripped 0 bases from V and 7 bases from J, with 20 bases between. Looked up from germline, CDR1 is SGDLS and CDR2 is YYNGEE. CDR3 nucleotide sequence: TGTGCCAGCAGCGTAGGGGCAGGAAATCCTATAAATGAGCAGTACTTC. Its translation: CASSVGAGNPINEQYF.

This chain connects TRBV20-1 to TRBJ2-1; D unclear. V was pared by 6 bases and J by 5 bases, with 17 bases between. Germline values: CDR1 DFQATT, CDR2 SNEGSKA (reference sequence). The CDR3 has 14 amino acids. DNA of the CDR3: TGCAGTGCGTCCAAGGGCGGTCCAGACAATGAGCAGTTCTTC. Its translation is CSASKGGPDNEQFF.

This clonotype was seen a handful of times. The rearrangement uses TRBV28 and TRBJ2-7; TRBD2 matches at 12 bases. This CDR3 contains 19 residues. From germline, CDR1 is MDHEN and CDR2 SYDVKM. The V segment lost 3 bases and the J segment 5 bases; nucleotides outside the gene matches: 17. CDR3 amino acids: CASSLVVGLAGFNRNEQYF. The DNA of the CDR3 is TGTGCCAGCAGTTTGGTAGTGGGACTAGCGGGTTTCAATCGGAACGAGCAGTACTTC.